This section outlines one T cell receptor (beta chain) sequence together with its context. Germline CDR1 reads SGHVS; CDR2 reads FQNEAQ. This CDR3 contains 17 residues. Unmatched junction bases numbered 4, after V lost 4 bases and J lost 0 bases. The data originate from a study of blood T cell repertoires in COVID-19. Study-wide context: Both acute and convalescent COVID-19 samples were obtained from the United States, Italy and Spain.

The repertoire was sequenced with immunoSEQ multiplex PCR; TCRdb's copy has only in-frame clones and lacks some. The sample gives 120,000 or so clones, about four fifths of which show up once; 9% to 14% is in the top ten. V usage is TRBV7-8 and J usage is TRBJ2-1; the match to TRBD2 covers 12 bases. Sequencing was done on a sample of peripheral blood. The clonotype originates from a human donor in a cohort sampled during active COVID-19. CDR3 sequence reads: CASSSPLAGGSYNEQFF. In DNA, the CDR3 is TGTGCCAGCAGCTCCCCACTAGCGGGGGGCTCCTACAATGAGCAGTTCTTC.